A single sample is the source of the 25 T cell receptor beta chains below, sequenced in a study of T cells after yellow fever vaccination. TCRdb re-analysed the 5' RACE reads in MiXCR, keeping a single row per CDR3 protein. Of about 350,000 distinct CDR3 sequences in the sample, about 8.3% were seen once. The source was PBMCs, collected roughly seven weeks after the first yellow fever vaccination. The receptor source for this set is a man aged 18-30 years who received the YFV17D yellow fever vaccine.

The chain joins TRBV7-8 to TRBJ1-5, with a weak D call TRBD1 (5 bases). Trimming left V 5 bases short and J 3 bases short, with 11 bases between. The CDR3 extends over 14 amino acids. Germline lookup yields CDR1 SGHVS and CDR2 FQNEAQ. The CDR3 here is CASSIEGSNQPQHF. The CDR3, as DNA: TGTGCCAGCAGCATTGAGGGGTCCAATCAGCCCCAGCATTTT.

In this sample, this clonotype turned up a few times. The rearrangement joins TRBV24-1 to TRBJ2-3; a possible D gene is TRBD2 (6 bases). CDR1 KGHDR and CDR2 SFDVKD come from the germline V gene. V lost 3 bases, J lost 7 bases, and 19 bases lay in between. This CDR3 is built from 16 residues. This chain's CDR3 is CATSDTSSSGFYTQYF. CDR3 bases: TGTGCCACCAGTGATACTAGCTCCTCGGGGTTTTATACGCAGTATTTT.

This clonotype was seen a few times. The rearrangement uses TRBV9 and TRBJ2-2; D is perhaps TRBD1 (5 bases). CDR1 and CDR2 (germline): SGDLS, YYNGEE. The CDR3 sequence is 15 residues long. V dropped 0 bases and J dropped 7 bases, with 13 bases sitting between them. The DNA for the CDR3 is TGTGCCAGCAGCGTAGGGGCCCAGGGCGGCGGGGAGCTGTTTTTT. Protein product: CASSVGAQGGGELFF.

This clonotype was counted only a few times. The genes are TRBV7-8 and TRBJ1-5, with 7 bases identical to TRBD1. Germline assignment: CDR1 SGHVS and CDR2 FQNEAQ. V was clipped by 4 bases and J by 1 base; unmatched bases: 7. The CDR3 sequence is 16 residues long. The CDR3 loop is CASSSSPGQSNQPQHF. In DNA, the CDR3 is TGTGCCAGCAGCTCCAGTCCGGGACAGAGCAATCAGCCCCAGCATTTT. The full variable domain, with the rest looked up from reference TRBV7-8 and TRBJ1-5, is GAGVSQSPRYKVAKRGQDVALRCDPISGHVSLFWYQQALGQGPEFLTYFQNEAQLDKSGLPSDRFFAERPEGSVSTLKIQRTQQEDSAVYLCASSSSPGQSNQPQHFGDGTRLSIL.

The sample holds a few counts of this clonotype. The V and J genes are TRBV20-1 and TRBJ1-2; 9 nucleotides align to TRBD1. Germline values: CDR1 DFQATT, CDR2 SNEGSKA (reference sequence). With V trimmed by 2 bases and J by 1 base, 2 bases remained unmatched. The CDR3 runs 14 residues. This CDR3 reads CSARNRGHNYGYTF. CDR3 sequence (DNA): TGCAGTGCTAGAAACAGGGGGCATAACTATGGCTACACCTTC.

The chain is built from TRBV28 and TRBJ2-1, with 10 bases fitting TRBD2. V shed 5 bases and J 9 bases; nucleotides not matched to a gene: 10. The CDR3 sequence is 15 residues long. Germline-derived CDR1 and CDR2 are MDHEN and SYDVKM. CDR3 sequence: CASSGGLAFRGEQFF. For the CDR3, the DNA is TGTGCCAGCAGTGGGGGACTAGCGTTCCGGGGTGAGCAGTTCTTC.

This chain links TRBV2 with TRBJ2-7; D is perhaps TRBD1 (6 bases). This CDR3 is 13 amino acids long. Germline V CDR1 and CDR2: SNHLY, FYNNEI. Trimming took off 6 bases at V and 5 bases at J, with 14 bases between the two ends. Here the CDR3 DNA reads TGTGCCAGCAGCCTGTGGGGGCCCCACGAGCAGTACGTC. Amino acid sequence: CASSLWGPHEQYV.

The chain couples TRBV10-3 to TRBJ1-2; TRBD1 aligns across 9 bases. Germline loops: CDR1 ENHRY, CDR2 SYGVKD. This CDR3 is 14 amino acids long. The J segment lost 8 bases and the V segment lost 0 bases, leaving 4 bases of the junction unmatched. The CDR3 loop reads CAISESRQGDGYTF. Here the CDR3 DNA reads TGTGCCATCAGTGAGTCGAGACAGGGGGACGGCTACACCTTC.

Only a few counts were recorded for this clonotype. This sequence joins TRBV5-6 and TRBJ2-1; maybe TRBD2 (6 bases). This CDR3 has 18 amino acids. From germline, CDR1 is SGHDT and CDR2 YYEEEE. Trimming removed 3 bases at V and 4 bases at J, with 23 bases between. In DNA, the CDR3 is TGTGCCAGCAGCTCCGTGTTAGAGGGAGGAAGCTCTTACAATGAGCAGTTCTTC. It encodes CASSSVLEGGSSYNEQFF.

This clonotype was recorded many times. The chain has TRBV12-3 or TRBV12-4 and TRBJ1-1; the match to TRBD1 covers 7 bases. The trim removed 6 bases at V and 0 bases at J, leaving 1 base unmatched. CDR3 length: 13 residues. CDR3 loop: CASRGQLNTEAFF. The CDR3 DNA reads as TGTGCCAGCAGGGGACAGCTGAACACTGAAGCTTTCTTT.

The chain couples TRBV12-3 or TRBV12-4 to TRBJ2-4; 8 bases map to TRBD2. J was trimmed by 6 bases and V by 5 bases; bases with no gene match: 9. This CDR3 has 15 amino acids. CDR3 in amino acids: CASSPQAGGRNIQYF. CDR3 nucleotides: TGTGCCAGCAGTCCACAGGCGGGGGGTAGAAACATTCAGTACTTC.

CDR3 sequence: CASSLGQDHGYTF. Here the CDR3 DNA reads TGCGCCAGCAGCCTCGGACAGGATCATGGCTACACCTTC. This chain uses TRBV5-1 with TRBJ1-2, with 7 bases fitting TRBD1. Germline V gene data show CDR1 as SGHRS and CDR2 as YFSETQ. Trimming at V came to 4 bases and at J to 6 bases, leaving 6 bases not matched to a gene. The CDR3 consists of 13 residues.

This clonotype was counted a few times. This rearrangement joins TRBV27 to TRBJ2-2, with D possibly matching TRBD1 (6 bases). Looked up from germline, CDR1 is MNHEY and CDR2 is SMNVEV (reference sequence). CDR3 length: 15 amino acids. The V and J ends lost 3 bases and 4 bases respectively, with 12 bases between them. DNA of the CDR3: TGTGCCAGCAGTTTCAGGGGCGCTATCACCGGGGAGCTGTTTTTT. Translated, it gives CASSFRGAITGELFF.

This clonotype was seen more than once but under ten times. The chain links TRBV20-1 to TRBJ1-1; D may be TRBD1 (5 bases). The ends were cut back, 3 bases at V and 1 base at J, with 12 bases in the middle. This CDR3 is built from 14 residues. Germline V gene sequence: CDR1 DFQATT, CDR2 SNEGSKA (reference sequence). This chain's CDR3 is CSASSQGGNTEAFF. The CDR3, as DNA: TGCAGTGCTAGCTCCCAGGGAGGGAACACTGAAGCTTTCTTT.

Only a few counts were recorded for this clonotype. The J gene is TRBJ2-2, the V gene TRBV7-7; 8 bases are shared with TRBD2. Trimming took 1 base from V and 6 from J; bases not matched to a gene: 7. The CDR3 extends over 16 amino acids. CDR1 and CDR2 from the germline V gene are SSHAT and FNYEAQ (reference sequence). For the CDR3, the DNA is TGTGCCAGCAGCTTAGGGGCGGGGGGTTACCCCGGGGAGCTGTTTTTT. Protein product: CASSLGAGGYPGELFF.

This clonotype was seen only a few times. CDR3 amino acids: CSAGDRGYTGELFF. The CDR3 bases are TGCAGTGCTGGGGACAGGGGCTACACCGGGGAGCTGTTTTTT. The V gene is TRBV20-1, the J gene TRBJ2-2; the match to TRBD1 covers 10 bases. The CDR3 covers 14 residues. CDR1 and CDR2 (germline): DFQATT, SNEGSKA (reference sequence). V was pared by 5 bases and J by 3 bases, with 3 bases of the junction left unmatched.

In this sample, this clonotype turned up a few times. This sequence joins TRBV12-3 or TRBV12-4 and TRBJ2-1, with 10 bases identical to TRBD2. The CDR3 has 17 residues. The J segment lost 3 bases and the V segment lost 5 bases, leaving 10 bases of the junction unmatched. The CDR3 here is CASSPLLAGVRYNEQFF. The CDR3 nucleotides read TGTGCCAGCAGTCCCCTGCTAGCGGGGGTCCGCTACAATGAGCAGTTCTTC.

The sample holds a few counts of this clonotype. The V and J genes are TRBV7-8 and TRBJ2-2, with 12 bases aligning to TRBD2. The junction had 4 bases not matched to a gene; V was cut back by 5 bases and J by 0 bases. CDR1 and CDR2 (germline): SGHVS, FQNEAQ. The CDR3 runs 17 residues. The CDR3 region is CASSIGTSGSNTGELFF. The CDR3 DNA is TGTGCCAGCAGCATTGGGACTAGCGGGTCGAACACCGGGGAGCTGTTTTTT.

This clonotype has a count of ten or more. The chain is built from TRBV10-3 and TRBJ2-2; the D gene is possibly TRBD1 (6 bases). Per the germline V gene, CDR1 is ENHRY and CDR2 is SYGVKD. The V and J ends lost 7 bases and 1 base respectively, with 10 bases between them. The CDR3 is 14 amino acids. DNA for the CDR3: TGTGCCATCACAGGGGAACTGAACACCGGGGAGCTGTTTTTT. As protein: CAITGELNTGELFF.

There are a few counts of this clonotype. The J gene is TRBJ2-5, the V gene TRBV5-6, with D possibly being TRBD2 (6 bases). Deletions cut 4 bases from V and 2 bases from J, with 12 bases between. The CDR3 length is 14 residues. Germline CDR1 reads SGHDT; CDR2 reads YYEEEE. CDR3 DNA sequence: TGTGCCAGCAGCGCCCGGACTAAACAAGAGACCCAGTACTTC. It translates to CASSARTKQETQYF.

A few counts support this clonotype. The chain recombines TRBV7-6 with TRBJ2-1; D ambiguous. Looked up from germline, CDR1 is SGHVS and CDR2 is FNYEAQ. Trimming cost V 5 bases and J 3 bases, with 11 bases left between them. The length of the CDR3 is 14 residues. The CDR3 bases are TGTGCCAGCAGCCGCGGACGGATCTACAATGAGCAGTTCTTC. This sequence encodes CASSRGRIYNEQFF.

This clonotype was observed many times. The chain joins TRBV5-8 to TRBJ1-1; D gene ambiguous. CDR1 and CDR2 from the germline V gene are SGHTS and YDEGEE. Deletions cut 1 base from V and 4 bases from J, with 8 bases between. The CDR3 spans 13 residues. CDR3 loop: CASSLIPGTEAFF. CDR3 DNA sequence: TGTGCCAGCAGCTTGATCCCGGGCACTGAAGCTTTCTTT.

V and J are TRBV7-6 and TRBJ2-3; no reliable D call. The CDR3 contains 14 residues. With 5 bases removed from V and 1 base from J, the gap between germline ends came to 10 bases. The germline V gene has CDR1 SGHVS and CDR2 FNYEAQ. CDR3 coding DNA: TGTGCCAGCAGCCCTCGTGGGGGCACAGATACGCAGTATTTT. Translated: CASSPRGGTDTQYF.

This clonotype was detected many times. The chain carries TRBV5-1 and TRBJ2-5, with TRBD1 identical over 7 bases. V shed 4 bases and J 2 bases; nucleotides not matched to a gene: 14. This CDR3 is built from 17 residues. CDR1 is SGHRS, CDR2 YFSETQ, per germline. CDR3: CASSPGQTLTIQETQYF. CDR3 bases: TGCGCCAGCAGCCCGGGACAGACCCTAACTATACAAGAGACCCAGTACTTC.

This clonotype was seen a few times. This chain links TRBV20-1 with TRBJ2-5; D is perhaps TRBD1 (6 bases). Trimming removed 1 base at V and 4 bases at J, with 7 bases between. This CDR3 has 12 amino acids. Germline CDR1 and CDR2: DFQATT and SNEGSKA (reference sequence). The CDR3 nucleotides are TGCAGTGCTAGAGGGGACACAGAGACCCAGTACTTC. Amino acids: CSARGDTETQYF.